This TCR beta chain was captured by sequencing in a study of PD-1 and CTLA-4 blockade in melanoma. This clone came up once. Generated by immunoSEQ multiplex PCR, the TCRdb table keeps only in-frame clones and is missing some. The data contain 25,000 to 30,000 clones, 85% to 90% of them singletons. The V gene end was trimmed by 5 bases and the J gene end by 0 bases; junction bases not matched to a gene: 9. Germline CDR1 is SGHVS and CDR2 is FNYEAQ. This CDR3 has 17 residues. The sequencing used CD8+ T cells from peripheral blood, collected before anti-PD-1 treatment. The V call is TRBV7-6, the J call TRBJ2-3, with 9 bases fitting TRBD2. This clonotype was obtained from a human donor with melanoma. Here the CDR3 reads CASSRPRTSESTDTQYF. In DNA, the CDR3 is TGTGCCAGCAGCCGACCCCGGACTAGCGAGAGCACAGATACGCAGTATTTT.